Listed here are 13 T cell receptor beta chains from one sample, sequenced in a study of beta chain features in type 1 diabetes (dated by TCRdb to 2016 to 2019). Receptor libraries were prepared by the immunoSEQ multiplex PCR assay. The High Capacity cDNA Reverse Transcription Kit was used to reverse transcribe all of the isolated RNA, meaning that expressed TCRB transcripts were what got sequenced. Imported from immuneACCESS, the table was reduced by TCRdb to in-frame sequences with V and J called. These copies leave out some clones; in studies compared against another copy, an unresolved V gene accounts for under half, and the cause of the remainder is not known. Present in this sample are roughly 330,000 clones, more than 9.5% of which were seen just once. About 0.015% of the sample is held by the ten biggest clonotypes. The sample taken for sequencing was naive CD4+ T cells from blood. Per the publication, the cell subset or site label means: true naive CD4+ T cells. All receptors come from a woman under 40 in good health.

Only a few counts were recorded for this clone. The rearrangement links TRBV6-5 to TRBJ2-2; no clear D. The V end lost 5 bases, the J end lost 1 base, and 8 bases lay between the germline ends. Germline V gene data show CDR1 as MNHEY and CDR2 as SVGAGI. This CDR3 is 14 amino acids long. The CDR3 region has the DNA TGTGCCAGCAGTGTTCCAGGGAACACCGGGGAGCTGTTTTTT. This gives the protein CASSVPGNTGELFF.

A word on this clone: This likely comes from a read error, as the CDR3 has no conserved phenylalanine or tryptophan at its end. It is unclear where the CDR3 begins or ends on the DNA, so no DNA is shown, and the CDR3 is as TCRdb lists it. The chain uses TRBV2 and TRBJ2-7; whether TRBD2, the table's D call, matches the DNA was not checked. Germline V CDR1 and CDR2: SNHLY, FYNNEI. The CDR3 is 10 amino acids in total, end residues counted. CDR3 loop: CASSTPTGDR.

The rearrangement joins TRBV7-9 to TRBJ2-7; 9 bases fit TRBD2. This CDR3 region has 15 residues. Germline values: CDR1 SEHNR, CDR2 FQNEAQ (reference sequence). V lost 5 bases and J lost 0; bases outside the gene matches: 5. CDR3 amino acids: CASSRRLADSYEQYF. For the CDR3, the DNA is TGTGCCAGCAGCCGCCGACTAGCGGACTCCTACGAGCAGTACTTC.

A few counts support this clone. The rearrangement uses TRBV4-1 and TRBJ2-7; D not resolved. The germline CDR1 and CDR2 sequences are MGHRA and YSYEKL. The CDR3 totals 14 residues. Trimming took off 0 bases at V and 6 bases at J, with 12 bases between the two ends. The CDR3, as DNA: TGCGCCAGCAGCCAAGATGGAGTCACTTTCGAGCAGTACTTC. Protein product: CASSQDGVTFEQYF.

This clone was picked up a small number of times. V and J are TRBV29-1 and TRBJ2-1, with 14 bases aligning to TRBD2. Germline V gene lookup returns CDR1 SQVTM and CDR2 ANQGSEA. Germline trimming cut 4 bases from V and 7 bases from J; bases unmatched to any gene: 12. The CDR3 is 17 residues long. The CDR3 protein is CSVAGTSGRLRGNEQFF. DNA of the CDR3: TGCAGCGTTGCGGGGACTAGCGGGAGATTAAGGGGGAATGAGCAGTTCTTC.

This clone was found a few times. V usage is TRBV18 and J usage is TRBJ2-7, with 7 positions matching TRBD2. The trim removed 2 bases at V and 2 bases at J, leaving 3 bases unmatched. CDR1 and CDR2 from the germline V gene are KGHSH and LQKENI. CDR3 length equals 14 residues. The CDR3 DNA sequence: TGTGCCAGCTCACCAACTAGCGCTGCCTACGAGCAGTACTTC. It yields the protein CASSPTSAAYEQYF.

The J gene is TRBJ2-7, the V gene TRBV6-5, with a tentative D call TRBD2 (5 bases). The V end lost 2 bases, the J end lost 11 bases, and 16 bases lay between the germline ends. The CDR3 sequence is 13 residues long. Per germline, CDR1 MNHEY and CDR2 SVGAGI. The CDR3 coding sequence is TGTGCCAGCAGTTACGGTGACGCAGGAGGTAAGTACTTC. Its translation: CASSYGDAGGKYF.

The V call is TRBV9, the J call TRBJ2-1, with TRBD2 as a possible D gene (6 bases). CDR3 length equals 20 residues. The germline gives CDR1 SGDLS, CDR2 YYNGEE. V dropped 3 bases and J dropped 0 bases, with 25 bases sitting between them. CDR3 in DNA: TGTGCCAGCAGCGGAAGACAAACAGGAAACCTAGCGTTCTCCTACAATGAGCAGTTCTTC. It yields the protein CASSGRQTGNLAFSYNEQFF. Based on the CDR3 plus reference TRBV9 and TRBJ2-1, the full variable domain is DSGVTQTPKHLITATGQRVTLRCSPRSGDLSVYWYQQSLDQGLQFLIQYYNGEERAKGNILERFSAQQFPDLHSELNLSSLELGDSALYFCASSGRQTGNLAFSYNEQFFGPGTRLTVL.

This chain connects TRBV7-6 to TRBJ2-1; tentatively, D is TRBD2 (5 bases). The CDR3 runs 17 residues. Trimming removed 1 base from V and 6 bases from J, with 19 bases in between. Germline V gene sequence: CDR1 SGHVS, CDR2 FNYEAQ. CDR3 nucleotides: TGTGCCAGCAGCTTAGGGTCGTCGCTAGCTACGTCCAATGAGCAGTTCTTC. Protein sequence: CASSLGSSLATSNEQFF.

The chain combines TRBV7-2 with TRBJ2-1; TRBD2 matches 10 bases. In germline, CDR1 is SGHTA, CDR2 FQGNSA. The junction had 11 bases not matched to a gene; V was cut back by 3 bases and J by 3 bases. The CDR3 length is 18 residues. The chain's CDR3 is CASSFQPQREGDYNEQFF. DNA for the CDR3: TGTGCCAGCAGCTTCCAACCTCAGCGGGAGGGAGACTACAATGAGCAGTTCTTC.

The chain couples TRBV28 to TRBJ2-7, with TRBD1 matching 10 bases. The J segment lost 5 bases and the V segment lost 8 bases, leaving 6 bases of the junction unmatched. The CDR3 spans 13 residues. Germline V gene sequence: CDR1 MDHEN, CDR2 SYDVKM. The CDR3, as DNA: TGTGCCAGCCGGACAGGGGGAATCGACGAGCAGTACTTC. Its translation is CASRTGGIDEQYF.

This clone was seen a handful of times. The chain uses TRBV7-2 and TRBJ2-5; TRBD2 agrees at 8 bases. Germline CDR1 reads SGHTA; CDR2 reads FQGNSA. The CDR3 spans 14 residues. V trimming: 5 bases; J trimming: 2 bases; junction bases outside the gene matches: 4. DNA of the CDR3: TGTGCCAGCAGCGCCCGACTAGCGCAAGAGACCCAGTACTTC. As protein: CASSARLAQETQYF.

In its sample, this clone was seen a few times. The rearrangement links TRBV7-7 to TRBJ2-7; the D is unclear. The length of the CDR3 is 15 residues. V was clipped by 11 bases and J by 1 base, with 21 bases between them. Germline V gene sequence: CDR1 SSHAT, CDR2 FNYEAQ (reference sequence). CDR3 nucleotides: TGTGCCTTCTTCCCCGTCCGTCGAGGATCCTACGAGCAGTACTTC. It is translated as CAFFPVRRGSYEQYF.